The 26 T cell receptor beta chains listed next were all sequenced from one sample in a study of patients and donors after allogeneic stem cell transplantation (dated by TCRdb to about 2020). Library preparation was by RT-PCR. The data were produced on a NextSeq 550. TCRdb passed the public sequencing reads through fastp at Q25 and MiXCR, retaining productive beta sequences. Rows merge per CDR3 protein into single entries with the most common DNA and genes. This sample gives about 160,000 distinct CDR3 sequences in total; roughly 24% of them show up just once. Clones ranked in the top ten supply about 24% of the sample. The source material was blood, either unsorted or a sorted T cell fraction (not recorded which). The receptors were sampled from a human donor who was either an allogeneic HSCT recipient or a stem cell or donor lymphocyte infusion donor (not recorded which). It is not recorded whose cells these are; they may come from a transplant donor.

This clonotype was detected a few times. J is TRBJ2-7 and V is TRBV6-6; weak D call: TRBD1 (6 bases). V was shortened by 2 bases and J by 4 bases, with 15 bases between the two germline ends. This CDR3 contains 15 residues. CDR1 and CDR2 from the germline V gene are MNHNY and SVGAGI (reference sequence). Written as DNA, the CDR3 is TGTGCCAGCAGTTACGAGACAGGTTTCATTTACGAGCAGTACTTC. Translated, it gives CASSYETGFIYEQYF.

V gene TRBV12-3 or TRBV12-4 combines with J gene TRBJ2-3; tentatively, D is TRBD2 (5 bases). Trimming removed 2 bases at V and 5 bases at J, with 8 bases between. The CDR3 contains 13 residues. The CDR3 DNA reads TGTGCCAGCAGTTTATACCGGGGAGATACGCAGTATTTT. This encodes CASSLYRGDTQYF.

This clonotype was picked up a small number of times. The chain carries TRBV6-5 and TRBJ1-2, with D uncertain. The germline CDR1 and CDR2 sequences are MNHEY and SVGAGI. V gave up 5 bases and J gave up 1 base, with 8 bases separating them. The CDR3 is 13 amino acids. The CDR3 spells CASSETDNYGYTF. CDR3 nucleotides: TGTGCCAGCAGTGAAACAGATAACTATGGCTACACCTTC.

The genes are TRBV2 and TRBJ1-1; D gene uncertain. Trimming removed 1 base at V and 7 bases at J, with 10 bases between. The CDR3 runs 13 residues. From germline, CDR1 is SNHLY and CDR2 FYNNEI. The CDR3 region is CASSEGLGSEAFF. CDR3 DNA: TGTGCCAGCAGTGAAGGATTGGGGAGTGAAGCTTTCTTT. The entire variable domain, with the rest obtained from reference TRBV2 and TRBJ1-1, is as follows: EPEVTQTPSHQVTQMGQEVILRCVPISNHLYFYWYRQILGQKVEFLVSFYNNEISEKSEIFDDQFSVERPDGSNFTLKIRSTKLEDSAMYFCASSEGLGSEAFFGQGTRLTVV.

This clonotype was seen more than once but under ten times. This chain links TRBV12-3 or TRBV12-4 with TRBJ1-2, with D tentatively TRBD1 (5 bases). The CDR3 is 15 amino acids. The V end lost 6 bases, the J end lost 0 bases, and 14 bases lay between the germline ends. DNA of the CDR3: TGTGCCAGCAGGGAAGGGACGGCGACTAACTATGGCTACACCTTC. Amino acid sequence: CASREGTATNYGYTF.

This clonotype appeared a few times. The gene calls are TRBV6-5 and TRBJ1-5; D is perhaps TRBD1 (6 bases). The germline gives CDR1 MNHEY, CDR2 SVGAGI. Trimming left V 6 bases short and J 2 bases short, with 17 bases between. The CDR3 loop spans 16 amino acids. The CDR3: CASSPIRGGGNQPQHF. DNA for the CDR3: TGTGCCAGCAGCCCAATCAGGGGAGGGGGCAATCAGCCCCAGCATTTT.

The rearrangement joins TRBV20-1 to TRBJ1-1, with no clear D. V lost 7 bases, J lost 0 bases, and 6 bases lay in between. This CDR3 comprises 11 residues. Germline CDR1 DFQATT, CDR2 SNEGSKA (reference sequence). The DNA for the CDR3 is TGCAGTGGGCAGATGAACACTGAAGCTTTCTTT. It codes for CSGQMNTEAFF.

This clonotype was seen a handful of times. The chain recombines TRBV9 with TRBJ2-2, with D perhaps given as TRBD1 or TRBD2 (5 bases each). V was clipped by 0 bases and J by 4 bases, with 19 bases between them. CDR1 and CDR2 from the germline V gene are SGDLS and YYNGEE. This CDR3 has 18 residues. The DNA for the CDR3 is TGTGCCAGCAGCGTAGTAGCCCCCTCAATTGGGGGCACCGGGGAGCTGTTTTTT. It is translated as CASSVVAPSIGGTGELFF.

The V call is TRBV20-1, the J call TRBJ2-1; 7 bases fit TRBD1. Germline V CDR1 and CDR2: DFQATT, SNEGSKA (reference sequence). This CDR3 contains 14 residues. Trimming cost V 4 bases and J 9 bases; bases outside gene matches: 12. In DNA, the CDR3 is TGCAGTGCTACCCAAACAGGGGCTTGGGGTGAGCAGTTCTTC. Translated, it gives CSATQTGAWGEQFF.

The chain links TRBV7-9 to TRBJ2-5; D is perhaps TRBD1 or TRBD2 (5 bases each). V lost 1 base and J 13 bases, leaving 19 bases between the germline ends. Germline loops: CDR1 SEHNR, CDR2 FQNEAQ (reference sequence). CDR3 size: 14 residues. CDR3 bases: TGTGCCAGCAGCTTAGGGGACGGAAATTTCGTTCCGTACTTC. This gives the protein CASSLGDGNFVPYF.

CDR3 loop: CASSQDGAGYDQPQHF. CDR3 DNA sequence: TGCGCCAGCAGCCAAGATGGGGCAGGGTACGATCAGCCCCAGCATTTT. The chain combines TRBV4-1 with TRBJ1-5, with D maybe TRBD1 (5 bases). V was pared by 0 bases and J by 5 bases, with 14 bases between. This CDR3 is built from 16 residues. Germline lookup yields CDR1 MGHRA and CDR2 YSYEKL.

As DNA, the CDR3 is TGCGCCAGCAGCTCCTCGGTAGGTGAGCAGTTCTTC. Its protein product is CASSSSVGEQFF. The chain links TRBV5-1 to TRBJ2-1; D is undetermined. V lost 3 bases to trimming and J lost 9 bases, with 10 bases between them. CDR1 and CDR2 from the germline V gene are SGHRS and YFSETQ. The CDR3 has 12 residues.

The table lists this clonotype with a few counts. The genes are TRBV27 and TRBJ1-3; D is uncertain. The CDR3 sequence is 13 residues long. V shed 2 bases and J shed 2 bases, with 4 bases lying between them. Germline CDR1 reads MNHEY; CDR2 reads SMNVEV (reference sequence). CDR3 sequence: CASSLLPGNTIYF. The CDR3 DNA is TGTGCCAGCAGTTTACTTCCTGGAAACACCATATATTTT.

As DNA, the CDR3 is TGTGCCAGCAGTTTAAATTTCTGGGGGGAGCAGTTCTTC. Protein: CASSLNFWGEQFF. This chain joins TRBV12-3 or TRBV12-4 and TRBJ2-1, with D perhaps assigned TRBD1 or TRBD2 (5 bases each). The CDR3 covers 13 residues. V was shortened by 2 bases and J by 10 bases, with 12 bases between the two germline ends.

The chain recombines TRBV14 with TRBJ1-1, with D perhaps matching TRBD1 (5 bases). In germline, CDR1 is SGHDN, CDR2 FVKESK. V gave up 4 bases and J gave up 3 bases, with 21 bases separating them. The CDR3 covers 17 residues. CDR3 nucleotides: TGTGCCAGCAGCCGAAAAGGGACTCCCTCAAGGGACACTGAAGCTTTCTTT. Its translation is CASSRKGTPSRDTEAFF.

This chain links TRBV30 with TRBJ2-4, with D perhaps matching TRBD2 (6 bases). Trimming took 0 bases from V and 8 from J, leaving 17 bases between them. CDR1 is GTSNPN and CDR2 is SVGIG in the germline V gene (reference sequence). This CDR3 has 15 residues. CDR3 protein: CAWSVKLGRRDIQYF. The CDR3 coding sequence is TGTGCCTGGAGTGTAAAATTGGGAAGGAGGGACATTCAGTACTTC.

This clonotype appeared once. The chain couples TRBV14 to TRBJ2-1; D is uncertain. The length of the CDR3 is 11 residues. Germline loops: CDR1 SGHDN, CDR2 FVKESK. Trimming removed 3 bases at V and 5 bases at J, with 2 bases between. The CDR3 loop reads CASSHHNEQFF. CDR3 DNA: TGTGCCAGCAGCCACCACAATGAGCAGTTCTTC.

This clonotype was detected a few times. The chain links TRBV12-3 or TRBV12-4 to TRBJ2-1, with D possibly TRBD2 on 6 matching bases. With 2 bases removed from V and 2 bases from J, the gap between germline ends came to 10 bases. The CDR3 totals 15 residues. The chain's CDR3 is CASSLTRRAYNEQFF. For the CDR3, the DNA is TGTGCCAGCAGTTTAACGCGGAGGGCCTACAATGAGCAGTTCTTC.

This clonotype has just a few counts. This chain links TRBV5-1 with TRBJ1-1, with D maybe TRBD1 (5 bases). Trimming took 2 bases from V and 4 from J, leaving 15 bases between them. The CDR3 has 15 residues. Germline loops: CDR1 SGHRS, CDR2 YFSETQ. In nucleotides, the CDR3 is TGCGCCAGCAGCTTCCGTTTAGGGGAGGCCACTGAAGCTTTCTTT. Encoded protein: CASSFRLGEATEAFF.

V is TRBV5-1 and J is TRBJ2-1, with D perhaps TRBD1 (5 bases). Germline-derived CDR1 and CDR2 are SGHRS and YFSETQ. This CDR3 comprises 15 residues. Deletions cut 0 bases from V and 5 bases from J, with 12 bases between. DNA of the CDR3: TGCGCCAGCAGCTTGGGGGCAGGGAAGGACAATGAGCAGTTCTTC. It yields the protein CASSLGAGKDNEQFF.

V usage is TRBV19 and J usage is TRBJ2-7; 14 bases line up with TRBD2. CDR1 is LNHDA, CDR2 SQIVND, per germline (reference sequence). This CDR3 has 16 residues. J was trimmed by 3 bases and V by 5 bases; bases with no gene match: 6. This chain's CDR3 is CASSVGLAGERYEQYF. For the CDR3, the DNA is TGTGCCAGTAGTGTGGGACTAGCGGGAGAGCGCTACGAGCAGTACTTC.

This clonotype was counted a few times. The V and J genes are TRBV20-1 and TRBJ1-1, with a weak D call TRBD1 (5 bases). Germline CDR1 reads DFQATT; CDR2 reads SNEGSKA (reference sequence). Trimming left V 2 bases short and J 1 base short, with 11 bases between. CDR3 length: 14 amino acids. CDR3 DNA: TGCAGTGCTAGATCCGACAGACAGAACACTGAAGCTTTCTTT. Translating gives CSARSDRQNTEAFF.

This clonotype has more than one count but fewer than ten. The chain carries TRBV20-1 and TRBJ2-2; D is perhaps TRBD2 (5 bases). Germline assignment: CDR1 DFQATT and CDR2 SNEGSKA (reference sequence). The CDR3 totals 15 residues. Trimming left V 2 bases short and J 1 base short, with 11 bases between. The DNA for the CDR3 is TGCAGTGCTAGACCGATCCGGGGGAACACCGGGGAGCTGTTTTTT. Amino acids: CSARPIRGNTGELFF.

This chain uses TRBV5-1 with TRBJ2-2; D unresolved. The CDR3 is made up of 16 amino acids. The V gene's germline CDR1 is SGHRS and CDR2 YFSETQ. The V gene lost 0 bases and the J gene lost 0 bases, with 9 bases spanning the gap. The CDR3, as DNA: TGCGCCAGCAGCTTGGGGCGGAGCGCGAACACCGGGGAGCTGTTTTTT. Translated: CASSLGRSANTGELFF. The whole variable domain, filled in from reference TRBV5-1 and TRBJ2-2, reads KAGVTQTPRYLIKTRGQQVTLSCSPISGHRSVSWYQQTPGQGLQFLFEYFSETQRNKGNFPGRFSGRQFSNSRSEMNVSTLELGDSALYLCASSLGRSANTGELFFGEGSRLTVL.

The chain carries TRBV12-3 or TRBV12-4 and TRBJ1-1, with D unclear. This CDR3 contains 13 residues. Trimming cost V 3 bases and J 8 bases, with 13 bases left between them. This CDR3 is CASSFSGRPEAFF. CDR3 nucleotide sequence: TGTGCCAGCAGTTTTAGTGGGAGGCCGGAAGCTTTCTTT.

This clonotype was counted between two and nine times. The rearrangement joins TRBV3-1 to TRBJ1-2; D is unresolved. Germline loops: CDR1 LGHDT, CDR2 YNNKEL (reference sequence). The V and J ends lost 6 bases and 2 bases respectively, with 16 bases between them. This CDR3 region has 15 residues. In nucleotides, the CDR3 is TGTGCCAGCAGTAGGCCGGGCAGGCTAAACTATGGCTACACCTTC. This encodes CASSRPGRLNYGYTF.